This TCR beta chain was identified during a study of shared clonotypes between healthy human individuals. At the level of the study: A couple of women and three men aged 18 to 49 made up the donors. General study results and limits: Compared with memory subsets, naive subsets generally had larger estimated richness. Sharing across several donors was seen in 4% to 5.5% of naive CD4 clonotypes.

Comments on this clone: The antigen is undetermined.

Germline values: CDR1 LNHDA, CDR2 SQIVND (reference sequence). The CDR3 consists of 13 residues. V shed 9 bases and J shed 3 bases, with 13 bases lying between them. Sequenced by immunoSEQ multiplex PCR; TCRdb stores in-frame clones only, minus some. The sample lists approximately 620,000 clones; approximately 97% were seen once. This rearrangement joins TRBV19 to TRBJ2-3; possible D gene TRBD2, 6 bases. Sequenced: naive CD4+ T cells sorted from blood. As for subset: CD45RA+ positively selected. The origin of this receptor is a woman aged 30 to 39 in good health. The CDR3 reads CASAVGGTDTQYF. CDR3 in DNA: TGTGCCAGCGCGGTGGGGGGAACAGATACGCAGTATTTT.